The 14 T cell receptor beta chains given below trace back to one sample, sequenced in a study of blood T cell repertoires in COVID-19. Measured with immunoSEQ multiplex PCR; TCRdb has only the in-frame clones, and not every one. The profile shows approximately 120,000 clones, approximately 74% of them singletons. Sequencing was performed on peripheral blood. The receptors originated from a man at least 80 years old with COVID-19, enrolled during active disease.

J is TRBJ2-3 and V is TRBV30, with TRBD2 as a possible D gene (6 bases). The CDR3 length is 15 residues. Trimming removed 1 base from V and 2 bases from J, with 13 bases in between. The germline CDR1 and CDR2 sequences are GTSNPN and SVGIG (reference sequence). The CDR3 DNA sequence: TGTGCCTGGAGTGGGGGTGGAGGGGTCACAGATACGCAGTATTTT. Translation gives CAWSGGGGVTDTQYF.

CDR3 in DNA: TGTGCCAGCAGTCCCGGGGAGGCCTCCGAGCAGTACTTC. This gives the protein CASSPGEASEQYF. The chain couples TRBV28 to TRBJ2-7; maybe TRBD2 (6 bases). The CDR3 totals 13 residues. Trimming took off 5 bases at V and 6 bases at J, with 14 bases between the two ends. Germline V gene lookup returns CDR1 MDHEN and CDR2 SYDVKM.

The V gene is TRBV21-1, the J gene TRBJ2-7; the table gives TRBD2 as D, unverified against the DNA. TRBV21-1 is marked as a pseudogene. The CDR3 spans 17 residues. This CDR3 is CASTIGPGVGLPYEQYF. CDR3 in DNA: TGTGCCAGCACCATAGGACCGGGAGTAGGGCTTCCCTACGAGCAGTACTTC.

The rearrangement uses TRBV11-2 and TRBJ2-5, with TRBD2 matching over 7 bases. This CDR3 spans 15 amino acids. The V gene's germline CDR1 is SGHAT and CDR2 FQNNGV. V shed 1 base and J 5 bases; nucleotides not matched to a gene: 7. The CDR3, as DNA: TGTGCCAGCAGCTTAGTTCGGGAGGCAGGGGAGACCCAGTACTTC. Its translation is CASSLVREAGETQYF. Based on the CDR3 plus reference TRBV11-2 and TRBJ2-5, the full variable domain is EAGVAQSPRYKIIEKRQSVAFWCNPISGHATLYWYQQILGQGPKLLIQFQNNGVVDDSQLPKDRFSAERLKGVDSTLKIQPAKLEDSAVYLCASSLVREAGETQYFGPGTRLLVL.

This sequence joins TRBV3-1 (or the pseudogene TRBV3-2) and TRBJ1-3; D call uncertain. The germline V and J ends were trimmed by 0 bases and 0 bases, with 6 bases remaining between them. Germline lookup yields CDR1 LGHDT and CDR2 YNNKEL (reference sequence). The CDR3 contains 15 residues. The CDR3 DNA reads TGTGCCAGCAGCCAAGACGGGATCTCTGGAAACACCATATATTTT. It codes for CASSQDGISGNTIYF.

This clone was seen more than once but under ten times. The rearrangement joins TRBV5-1 to TRBJ1-4; weak D call: TRBD1 (5 bases). From germline, CDR1 is SGHRS and CDR2 YFSETQ. V lost 4 bases, J lost 6 bases, and 10 bases lay in between. This CDR3 region has 13 residues. The CDR3 region has the DNA TGCGCCAGCAGCCGGGGGTGGGATGAAAAACTGTTTTTT. Translated: CASSRGWDEKLFF.

The chain combines TRBV14 with TRBJ2-7; 10 nucleotides align to TRBD1. This CDR3 spans 16 amino acids. Germline V gene data show CDR1 as SGHDN and CDR2 as FVKESK. The junction had 11 bases not matched to a gene; V was cut back by 4 bases and J by 5 bases. As DNA, the CDR3 is TGTGCCAGCAGCCCTAATCCGGGACAGGGGCCCCACGAGCAGTACTTC. This encodes CASSPNPGQGPHEQYF.

The chain uses TRBV7-9 and TRBJ2-3, with D possibly being TRBD2 (5 bases). The CDR3 sequence is 14 residues long. CDR1 is SEHNR, CDR2 FQNEAQ, per germline (reference sequence). V lost 5 bases, J lost 2 bases, and 11 bases lay in between. The CDR3 DNA follows: TGTGCCAGCAGCCCCGGGGTGTCCACAGATACGCAGTATTTT. It yields the protein CASSPGVSTDTQYF.

This clone showed up just once. The rearrangement joins TRBV5-5 to TRBJ2-1; 10 nucleotides agree with TRBD2. V dropped 4 bases and J dropped 6; count of bases not matched to a gene: 10. Germline lookup yields CDR1 SGHKS and CDR2 YYEKEE (reference sequence). The CDR3 runs 16 residues. CDR3 loop: CASSPLGLARPNEQFF. CDR3 DNA: TGTGCCAGCAGCCCATTGGGACTAGCGAGGCCCAATGAGCAGTTCTTC.

The genes are TRBV24-1 and TRBJ1-1, with 10 bases fitting TRBD1. V lost 9 bases, J lost 4 bases, and 28 bases stayed unmatched. Per the germline V gene, CDR1 is KGHDR and CDR2 is SFDVKD. The CDR3 sequence is 21 residues long. The CDR3 here is CATAGNERQGAVDRSSTEAFF. The CDR3, as DNA: TGTGCCACCGCGGGGAACGAGAGACAGGGGGCTGTTGATCGGTCTTCCACTGAAGCTTTCTTT.

The gene calls are TRBV19 and TRBJ2-7; 8 positions agree with TRBD2. This CDR3 has 15 residues. V trimming: 4 bases; J trimming: 4 bases; junction bases outside the gene matches: 9. The germline V gene encodes CDR1 LNHDA and CDR2 SQIVND (reference sequence). CDR3 protein: CASSNQAGAGYEQYF. The CDR3 region has the DNA TGTGCCAGTAGTAACCAAGCGGGAGCCGGGTACGAGCAGTACTTC.

J is TRBJ1-2 and V is TRBV6-1; D remains ambiguous. Trimming removed 1 base at V and 3 bases at J, with 6 bases between. The CDR3 covers 13 residues. Germline loops: CDR1 MNHNS, CDR2 SASEGT. This chain's CDR3 is CASSEEQYYGYTF. For the CDR3, the DNA is TGTGCCAGCAGTGAAGAACAGTACTATGGCTACACCTTC.

The V gene is TRBV19, the J gene TRBJ2-1; 12 bases map to TRBD2. The CDR3 is 19 amino acids. V was clipped by 5 bases and J by 6 bases; unmatched bases: 17. Germline CDR1 is LNHDA and CDR2 is SQIVND (reference sequence). The CDR3 protein is CASSRWTSGISMGGNEQFF. In DNA, the CDR3 is TGTGCCAGTAGTCGGTGGACTAGCGGGATATCGATGGGGGGCAATGAGCAGTTCTTC.

This CDR3 is CASRRQGGWDEQYF. DNA of the CDR3: TGTGCCAGCAGAAGACAGGGGGGTTGGGACGAGCAGTACTTC. The rearrangement joins TRBV2 to TRBJ2-7; the match to TRBD1 covers 9 bases. This CDR3 is 14 amino acids long. Per germline, CDR1 SNHLY and CDR2 FYNNEI. The V and J ends lost 6 bases and 5 bases, in that order; junction bases with no gene match: 8.